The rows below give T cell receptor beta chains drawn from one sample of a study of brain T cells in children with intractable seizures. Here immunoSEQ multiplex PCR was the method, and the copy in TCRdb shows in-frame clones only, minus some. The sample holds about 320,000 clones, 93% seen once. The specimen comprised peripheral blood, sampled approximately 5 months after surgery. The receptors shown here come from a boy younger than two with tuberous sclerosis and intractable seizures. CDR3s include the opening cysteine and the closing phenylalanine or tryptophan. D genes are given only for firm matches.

CATSSSTATNEKLFF	TGTGCCACCAGCAGTAGTACTGCAACTAATGAAAAACTGTTTTTT	TRBV15	TRBJ1-4	-
CAISESSLGQGAYGYTF	TGTGCCATCAGTGAGTCGAGTCTGGGACAGGGGGCCTATGGCTACACCTTC	TRBV10-3	TRBJ1-2	TRBD1
CASSLDQPPDTQYF	TGTGCCAGCAGCTTAGATCAACCCCCAGATACGCAGTATTTT	TRBV7-2	TRBJ2-3	-
CASTWTSTDTQYF	TGTGCCAGCACTTGGACCAGCACAGATACGCAGTATTTT	TRBV6-6	TRBJ2-3	-
CASNSGTGGLSIEQYF	TGTGCCAGCAATTCCGGGACAGGGGGCTTATCCATCGAGCAGTACTTC	TRBV27	TRBJ2-7	TRBD1
CASSLAQGLSGANVLTF	TGTGCCAGCAGTTTAGCACAGGGCCTCTCTGGGGCCAACGTCCTGACTTTC	TRBV27	TRBJ2-6	-
CASSLYLRGLRITGELFF	TGTGCCAGCAGCTTATATTTGAGGGGGCTACGTATCACCGGGGAGCTGTTTTTT	TRBV7-6	TRBJ2-2	TRBD1
CASSLGGLAGDNEQFF	TGTGCCAGCAGCCTTGGTGGACTAGCGGGGGACAATGAGCAGTTCTTC	TRBV5-4	TRBJ2-1	TRBD2
CASSFLILSEAFF	TGTGCCAGCAGCTTTTTAATTCTGTCTGAAGCTTTCTTT	TRBV7-2	TRBJ1-1	-
CASSSGRSPLLDGYTF	TGTGCCAGCAGCTCCGGGAGGTCTCCACTTTTGGATGGCTACACCTTC	TRBV7-8	TRBJ1-2	-
CAWSRDIGDEQYF	TGTGCCTGGAGTCGGGACATTGGGGACGAGCAGTACTTC	TRBV30	TRBJ2-7	-
CASSFVRAVEGGELFF	TGCGCCAGCAGCTTCGTTCGCGCGGTCGAGGGCGGGGAGCTGTTTTTT	TRBV5-1	TRBJ2-2	-